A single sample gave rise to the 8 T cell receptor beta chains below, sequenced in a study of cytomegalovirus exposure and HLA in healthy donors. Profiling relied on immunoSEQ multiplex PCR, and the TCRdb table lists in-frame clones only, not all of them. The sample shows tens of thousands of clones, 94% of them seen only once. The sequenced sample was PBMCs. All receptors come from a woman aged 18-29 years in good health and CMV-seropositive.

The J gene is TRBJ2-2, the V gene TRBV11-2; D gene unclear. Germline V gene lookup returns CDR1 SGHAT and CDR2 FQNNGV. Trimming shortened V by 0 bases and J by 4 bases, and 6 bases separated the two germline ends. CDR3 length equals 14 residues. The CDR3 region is CASSLDLVTGELFF. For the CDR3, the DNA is TGTGCCAGCAGCTTAGATCTAGTCACCGGGGAGCTGTTTTTT.

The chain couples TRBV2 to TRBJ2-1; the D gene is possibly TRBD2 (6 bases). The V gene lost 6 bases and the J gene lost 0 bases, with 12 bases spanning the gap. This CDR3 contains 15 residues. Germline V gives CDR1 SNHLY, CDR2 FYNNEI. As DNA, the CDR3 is TGTGCCAGCAGGGAGGGGCCCTCCTCCTACAATGAGCAGTTCTTC. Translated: CASREGPSSYNEQFF.

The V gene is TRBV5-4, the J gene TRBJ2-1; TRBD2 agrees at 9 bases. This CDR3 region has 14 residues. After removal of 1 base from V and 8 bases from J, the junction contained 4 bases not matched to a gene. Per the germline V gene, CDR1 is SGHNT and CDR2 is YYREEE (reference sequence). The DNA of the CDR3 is TGTGCCAGCAGCTTGCCTAGCGGGATCGATGAGCAGTTCTTC. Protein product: CASSLPSGIDEQFF.

For the CDR3, the DNA is TGTGCCAGCAGCCCGGGGGGGGCTAACTATGGCTACACCTTC. Amino acids: CASSPGGANYGYTF. The rearrangement joins TRBV6-5 to TRBJ1-2, with D possibly TRBD1 on 5 matching bases. CDR3 length: 14 amino acids. V was cut by 6 bases and J by 0 bases, with 11 bases left in between. CDR1 and CDR2 from the germline V gene are MNHEY and SVGAGI.

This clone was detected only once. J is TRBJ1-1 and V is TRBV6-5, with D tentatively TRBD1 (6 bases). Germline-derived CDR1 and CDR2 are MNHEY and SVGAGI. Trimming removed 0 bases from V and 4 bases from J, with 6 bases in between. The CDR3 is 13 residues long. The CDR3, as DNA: TGTGCCAGCAGTTACTCAGGGGGCACTGAAGCTTTCTTT. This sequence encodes CASSYSGGTEAFF.

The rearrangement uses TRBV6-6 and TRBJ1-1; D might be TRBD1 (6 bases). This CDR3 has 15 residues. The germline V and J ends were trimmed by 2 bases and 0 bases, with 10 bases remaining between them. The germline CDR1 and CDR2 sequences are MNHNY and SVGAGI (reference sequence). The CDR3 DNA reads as TGTGCCAGCAGTTACAAACAGGGCGTGAACACTGAAGCTTTCTTT. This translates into CASSYKQGVNTEAFF.

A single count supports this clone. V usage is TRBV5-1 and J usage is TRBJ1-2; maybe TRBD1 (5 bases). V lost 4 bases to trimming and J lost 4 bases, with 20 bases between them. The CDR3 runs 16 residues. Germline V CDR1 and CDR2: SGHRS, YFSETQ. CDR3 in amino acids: CASSLGDSGGLYGYTF. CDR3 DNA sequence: TGCGCCAGCAGCCTCGGGGACTCGGGGGGTCTCTATGGCTACACCTTC.

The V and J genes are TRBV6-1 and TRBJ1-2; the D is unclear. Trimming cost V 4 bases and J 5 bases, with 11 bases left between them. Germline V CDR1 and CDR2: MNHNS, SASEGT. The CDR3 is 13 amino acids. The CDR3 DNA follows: TGTGCCAGCAGTGTGGGCATTTCTTATGGCTACACCTTC. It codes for CASSVGISYGYTF.